The 16 T cell receptor beta chains listed next were all sequenced from one sample in a study of T cell responses to AZD1222 COVID-19 vaccine. Profiled with immunoSEQ multiplex PCR; TCRdb holds only in-frame clones, not every one. Here the sample spans approximately 30,000 clones, about 84% being singletons. Sequenced material: peripheral blood, taken 28 days after the second AZD1222 dose. The receptors were gathered from an adult who received the AZD1222 COVID-19 vaccine.

The rearrangement links TRBV27 to TRBJ1-6; 9 bases agree with TRBD1. The CDR3 runs 16 residues. Trimming removed 3 bases from V and 6 bases from J; junction bases left unmatched: 6. Germline-derived CDR1 and CDR2 are MNHEY and SMNVEV (reference sequence). Written as DNA, the CDR3 is TGTGCCAGCAGTTTTACAGGGGGCACGAGTAATTCACCCCTCCACTTT. Its translation: CASSFTGGTSNSPLHF.

This clone showed up just a few times. V usage is TRBV6-5 and J usage is TRBJ2-1; TRBD1 matches at 7 bases. Germline V gene data show CDR1 as MNHEY and CDR2 as SVGAGI. Trimming took 5 bases from V and 11 from J; bases not matched to a gene: 9. CDR3 length equals 13 residues. The CDR3 bases are TGTGCCAGCAGTCCCATCCGGGACAGACAGCAGTTCTTC. This sequence encodes CASSPIRDRQQFF.

The chain is built from TRBV28 and TRBJ2-5, with 8 bases fitting TRBD2. In germline, CDR1 is MDHEN, CDR2 SYDVKM. V was pared by 4 bases and J by 4 bases, with 5 bases of the junction left unmatched. The CDR3 is 14 residues long. The CDR3 reads CASSSPGGRETQYF. Here the CDR3 DNA reads TGTGCCAGCAGTTCCCCGGGGGGGCGAGAGACCCAGTACTTC.

The V call is TRBV2, the J call TRBJ2-7, with TRBD2 matching 13 bases. CDR3 length: 17 amino acids. V was pared by 1 base and J by 1 base, with 4 bases of the junction left unmatched. The germline CDR1 and CDR2 sequences are SNHLY and FYNNEI. Here the CDR3 DNA reads TGTGCCAGCAGTGAAGATAGACTAGCGGGGGGATCCTACGAGCAGTACTTC. It specifies CASSEDRLAGGSYEQYF.

The sample holds a few counts of this clone. The rearrangement uses TRBV18 and TRBJ1-1; perhaps TRBD1 as D (5 bases). CDR3 length equals 14 residues. Germline V gene sequence: CDR1 KGHSH, CDR2 LQKENI. Trimming removed 3 bases from V and 5 bases from J, with 13 bases in between. CDR3 nucleotides: TGTGCCAGCTCACCGTGGCAGGACAAGACTGAAGCTTTCTTT. It translates to CASSPWQDKTEAFF.

The V call is TRBV18, the J call TRBJ1-6; 7 bases fit TRBD1. The ends lost 0 bases at V and 6 bases at J; junction bases unmatched: 2. The CDR3 is made up of 15 amino acids. Germline V gene data show CDR1 as KGHSH and CDR2 as LQKENI. The CDR3 bases are TGTGCCAGCTCACCACCTCAGGGGGGTAATTCACCCCTCCACTTT. Its translation: CASSPPQGGNSPLHF.

J is TRBJ1-1 and V is TRBV19; 8 bases are shared with TRBD1. CDR1 is LNHDA, CDR2 SQIVND, per germline (reference sequence). V lost 4 bases to trimming and J lost 8 bases; unmatched junction nucleotides: 3. The CDR3 consists of 12 residues. In DNA, the CDR3 is TGTGCCAGTAGTAGGGACAGGCCAGAAGCTTTCTTT. Translation: CASSRDRPEAFF. Drawing the rest from reference TRBV19 and TRBJ1-1, the complete variable domain is DGGITQSPKYLFRKEGQNVTLSCEQNLNHDAMYWYRQDPGQGLRLIYYSQIVNDFQKGDIAEGYSVSREKKESFPLTVTSAQKNPTAFYLCASSRDRPEAFFGQGTRLTVV.

The rearrangement uses TRBV19 and TRBJ2-3; TRBD2 matches 7 bases. J was trimmed by 2 bases and V by 2 bases; bases with no gene match: 7. The germline V gene encodes CDR1 LNHDA and CDR2 SQIVND (reference sequence). The CDR3 is 16 amino acids. The CDR3 region has the DNA TGTGCCAGTAGTATACGGGAGGCACCTATCACAGATACGCAGTATTTT. Translation gives CASSIREAPITDTQYF.

This chain joins TRBV6-1 and TRBJ2-5, with 7 bases fitting TRBD2. This CDR3 has 13 residues. V lost 6 bases to trimming and J lost 7 bases; unmatched junction nucleotides: 8. The germline V gene encodes CDR1 MNHNS and CDR2 SASEGT. Here the CDR3 DNA reads TGTGCCAGCAGCACGAGCGGGGATGGGACCCAGTACTTC. Translating it yields CASSTSGDGTQYF.

The rearrangement uses TRBV11-1 and TRBJ2-2; D might be TRBD2 (6 bases). Germline CDR1 and CDR2: SGHAT and FQDESV (reference sequence). This CDR3 is 14 amino acids long. V gave up 7 bases and J gave up 7 bases, with 16 bases separating them. CDR3 amino acids: CASTFWGGDGELFF. Written as DNA, the CDR3 is TGTGCCAGCACCTTCTGGGGAGGCGACGGGGAGCTGTTTTTT. Drawing the rest from reference TRBV11-1 and TRBJ2-2, the complete variable domain is EAEVAQSPRYKITEKSQAVAFWCDPISGHATLYWYRQILGQGPELLVQFQDESVVDDSQLPKDRFSAERLKGVDSTLKIQPAELGDSAMYLCASTFWGGDGELFFGEGSRLTVL.

The chain recombines TRBV6-2 or TRBV6-3 with TRBJ2-6; D possibly corresponds to TRBD2 (5 bases). Germline CDR1 and CDR2: MNHEY and SVGEGT. The germline V and J ends were trimmed by 5 bases and 0 bases, with 11 bases remaining between them. There are 16 residues in the CDR3. The CDR3 loop is CASSPGFFSGANVLTF. The CDR3 DNA reads as TGTGCCAGCAGTCCGGGGTTCTTCTCTGGGGCCAACGTCCTGACTTTC.

The chain couples TRBV11-2 to TRBJ1-3; TRBD1 matches at 7 bases. This CDR3 region has 14 residues. Trimming took 6 bases from V and 1 from J; bases not matched to a gene: 3. In germline, CDR1 is SGHAT, CDR2 FQNNGV. CDR3 bases: TGTGCCAGCAGAAACAGGGGATCTGGAAACACCATATATTTT. It yields the protein CASRNRGSGNTIYF.

The chain has TRBV27 and TRBJ2-3; TRBD2 matches at 11 bases. The germline gives CDR1 MNHEY, CDR2 SMNVEV (reference sequence). V was pared by 2 bases and J by 6 bases, with 10 bases of the junction left unmatched. This CDR3 is built from 17 residues. In DNA, the CDR3 is TGTGCCAGCAGTTTAATACTAGCGGGGGCCCAGGGGGATACGCAGTATTTT. Protein: CASSLILAGAQGDTQYF.

This rearrangement joins TRBV4-1 to TRBJ1-3, with D possibly TRBD1 on 5 matching bases. V lost 3 bases and J 0 bases, leaving 12 bases between the germline ends. CDR1 and CDR2 (germline): MGHRA, YSYEKL. This CDR3 contains 16 residues. CDR3: CASSQGGANSGNTIYF. The DNA for the CDR3 is TGCGCCAGCAGCCAGGGCGGGGCAAACTCTGGAAACACCATATATTTT.

The CDR3 here is CASSPGPLYGYTF. CDR3 bases: TGTGCCAGCTCACCAGGCCCTCTCTATGGCTACACCTTC. The chain carries TRBV18 and TRBJ1-2; D gene unclear. V was clipped by 2 bases and J by 4 bases, with 8 bases between them. Germline V gene data show CDR1 as KGHSH and CDR2 as LQKENI. The CDR3 sequence is 13 residues long.

The chain couples TRBV24-1 to TRBJ1-5, with D unclear. The CDR3 contains 14 residues. With 6 bases removed from V and 0 bases from J, the gap between germline ends came to 8 bases. The germline CDR1 and CDR2 sequences are KGHDR and SFDVKD. CDR3 loop: CATSSVDSNQPQHF. In nucleotides, the CDR3 is TGTGCCACCAGTTCCGTCGATAGCAATCAGCCCCAGCATTTT.